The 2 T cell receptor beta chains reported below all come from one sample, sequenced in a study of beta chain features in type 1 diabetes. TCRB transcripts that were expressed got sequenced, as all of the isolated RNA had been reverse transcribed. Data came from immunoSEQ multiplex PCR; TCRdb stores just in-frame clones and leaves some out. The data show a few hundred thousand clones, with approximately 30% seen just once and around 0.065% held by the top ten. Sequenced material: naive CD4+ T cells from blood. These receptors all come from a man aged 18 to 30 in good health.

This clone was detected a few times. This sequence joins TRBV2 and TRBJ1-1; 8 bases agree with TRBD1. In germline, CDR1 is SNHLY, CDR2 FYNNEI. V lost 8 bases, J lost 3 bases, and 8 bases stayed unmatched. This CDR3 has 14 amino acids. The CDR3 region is CASSRTGLDTEAFF. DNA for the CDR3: TGTGCCAGCTCCCGGACAGGGTTGGACACTGAAGCTTTCTTT. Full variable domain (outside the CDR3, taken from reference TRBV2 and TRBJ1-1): EPEVTQTPSHQVTQMGQEVILRCVPISNHLYFYWYRQILGQKVEFLVSFYNNEISEKSEIFDDQFSVERPDGSNFTLKIRSTKLEDSAMYFCASSRTGLDTEAFFGQGTRLTVV.

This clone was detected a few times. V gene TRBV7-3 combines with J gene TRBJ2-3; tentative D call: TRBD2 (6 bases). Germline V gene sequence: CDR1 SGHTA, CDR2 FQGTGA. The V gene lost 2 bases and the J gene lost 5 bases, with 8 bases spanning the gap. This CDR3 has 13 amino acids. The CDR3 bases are TGTGCCAGCAGCTTATCGCGGGAAGATACGCAGTATTTT. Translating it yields CASSLSREDTQYF.